These 21 T cell receptor beta chains came from one sample sequenced in a study of CD4 T cells in relation to SARS-CoV-2 and coronaviruses. Before the COVID-19 pandemic, during about 2010-2018, CD4+ T cells were taken from unexposed donors. CD4+ T cells were isolated from the cells after roughly 11 days of culture. No antigen has been assigned to these receptors. Generated by immunoSEQ multiplex PCR, the TCRdb table keeps only in-frame clones and is missing some. The sample lists 9,500 to 11,000 clones; 74% were seen once. The specimen was CD4+ T cells from PBMCs, cultured in vitro. These receptors originate from a human donor in good health.

The chain has TRBV5-1 and TRBJ1-1; D might be TRBD1 (5 bases). Trimming took off 5 bases at V and 2 bases at J, with 10 bases between the two ends. This CDR3 is 13 amino acids long. Germline CDR1 SGHRS, CDR2 YFSETQ. CDR3 nucleotide sequence: TGCGCCAGCAGTTCGGGGGTTAACACTGAAGCTTTCTTT. Translated: CASSSGVNTEAFF.

The V and J genes are TRBV2 and TRBJ2-3; a possible D gene is TRBD2 (6 bases). The CDR3 contains 16 residues. The V end lost 6 bases, the J end lost 1 base, and 17 bases lay between the germline ends. CDR1 SNHLY and CDR2 FYNNEI come from the germline V gene. The CDR3: CASSGPPGLGTDTQYF. Here the CDR3 DNA reads TGTGCCAGCAGCGGTCCTCCGGGACTGGGCACAGATACGCAGTATTTT. The whole variable domain, filled in from reference TRBV2 and TRBJ2-3, reads EPEVTQTPSHQVTQMGQEVILRCVPISNHLYFYWYRQILGQKVEFLVSFYNNEISEKSEIFDDQFSVERPDGSNFTLKIRSTKLEDSAMYFCASSGPPGLGTDTQYFGPGTRLTVL.

This chain links TRBV6-5 with TRBJ1-5; 7 bases agree with TRBD1. After removal of 8 bases from V and 7 bases from J, the junction contained 8 bases not matched to a gene. Germline V gene data show CDR1 as MNHEY and CDR2 as SVGAGI. The CDR3 loop spans 13 amino acids. The CDR3 spells CASSTGRGQPQHF. The CDR3, as DNA: TGTGCCAGCTCGACAGGGAGAGGACAGCCCCAGCATTTT.

This clone is a singleton in its sample. The rearrangement joins TRBV27 to TRBJ1-2; 8 bases agree with TRBD1. Germline-derived CDR1 and CDR2 are MNHEY and SMNVEV (reference sequence). J was trimmed by 6 bases and V by 6 bases; bases with no gene match: 9. This CDR3 is 14 amino acids long. CDR3 loop: CASRDPGGHHGYTF. CDR3 DNA sequence: TGTGCCAGCAGAGACCCAGGGGGCCACCATGGCTACACCTTC.

This clone was detected a few times. V and J are TRBV5-1 and TRBJ1-5; no clear D. CDR3 length: 13 amino acids. The germline V gene has CDR1 SGHRS and CDR2 YFSETQ. The V and J ends lost 0 bases and 0 bases respectively, with 1 base between them. CDR3 nucleotide sequence: TGCGCCAGCAGCTTGGTTAGCAATCAGCCCCAGCATTTT. Protein product: CASSLVSNQPQHF. The complete variable domain, with remaining parts taken from reference TRBV5-1 and TRBJ1-5, reads KAGVTQTPRYLIKTRGQQVTLSCSPISGHRSVSWYQQTPGQGLQFLFEYFSETQRNKGNFPGRFSGRQFSNSRSEMNVSTLELGDSALYLCASSLVSNQPQHFGDGTRLSIL.

The chain uses TRBV29-1 and TRBJ2-7; D uncertain. Germline V lookup: CDR1 SQVTM, CDR2 ANQGSEA. The CDR3 extends over 12 amino acids. Trimming cost V 3 bases and J 3 bases, with 9 bases left between them. CDR3 bases: TGCAGCGTTGAGCTTTGGAACTACGAGCAGTACTTC. Protein product: CSVELWNYEQYF.

J is TRBJ2-2 and V is TRBV5-4; D ambiguous. This CDR3 has 16 amino acids. CDR1 is SGHNT, CDR2 YYREEE, per germline (reference sequence). Trimming removed 5 bases at V and 3 bases at J, with 17 bases between. The CDR3 loop reads CASSSGGVPDTGELFF. CDR3 sequence (DNA): TGTGCCAGCAGTTCCGGTGGGGTACCGGACACCGGGGAGCTGTTTTTT. Combining the CDR3 with reference TRBV5-4 and TRBJ2-2 gives the whole variable domain ETGVTQSPTHLIKTRGQQVTLRCSSQSGHNTVSWYQQALGQGPQFIFQYYREEENGRGNFPPRFSGLQFPNYSSELNVNALELDDSALYLCASSSGGVPDTGELFFGEGSRLTVL.

The J gene is TRBJ2-7, the V gene TRBV6-5, with a weak D call TRBD2 (6 bases). V was shortened by 2 bases and J by 5 bases, with 7 bases between the two germline ends. This CDR3 is 12 amino acids long. Per germline, CDR1 MNHEY and CDR2 SVGAGI. CDR3 sequence (DNA): TGTGCCAGCAGTTACGGGGGGAACGAGCAGTACTTC. As protein: CASSYGGNEQYF.

The rearrangement joins TRBV5-1 to TRBJ2-6, with D hard to call. Trimming took 1 base from V and 0 from J, leaving 14 bases between them. Per the germline V gene, CDR1 is SGHRS and CDR2 is YFSETQ. The CDR3 runs 18 residues. Here the CDR3 reads CASSLTPGRNSGANVLTF. The CDR3 DNA follows: TGCGCCAGCAGCTTGACCCCCGGACGGAACTCTGGGGCCAACGTCCTGACTTTC.

The CDR3 DNA sequence: TGTGCCAGTAGTATAGGGGCTCACACAGATACGCAGTATTTT. It specifies CASSIGAHTDTQYF. The genes are TRBV19 and TRBJ2-3, with D unclear. The germline V and J ends were trimmed by 1 base and 2 bases, with 7 bases remaining between them. Germline V gene sequence: CDR1 LNHDA, CDR2 SQIVND (reference sequence). The length of the CDR3 is 14 residues.

The chain has TRBV20-1 and TRBJ2-7; 7 positions match TRBD2. CDR3 length: 13 amino acids. With V trimmed by 5 bases and J by 4 bases, 8 bases remained unmatched. Germline V lookup: CDR1 DFQATT, CDR2 SNEGSKA (reference sequence). The DNA for the CDR3 is TGCAGTGCTGGTGGGGGGAGGGCGTACGAGCAGTACTTC. Encoded protein: CSAGGGRAYEQYF.

This clone was seen once. The chain combines TRBV5-6 with TRBJ2-3; no clear D gene. V was clipped by 4 bases and J by 1 base, with 22 bases between them. The CDR3 totals 18 residues. Germline CDR1 is SGHDT and CDR2 is YYEEEE. The CDR3 DNA is TGTGCCAGCAGCCCCTGGGGTATTCGGTCTGGGGGCACAGATACGCAGTATTTT. This encodes CASSPWGIRSGGTDTQYF.

This rearrangement joins TRBV7-2 to TRBJ2-3; a weak D match, TRBD2 (6 bases). V lost 1 base, J lost 2 bases, and 10 bases lay in between. The germline V gene encodes CDR1 SGHTA and CDR2 FQGNSA. The CDR3 covers 15 residues. The CDR3, as DNA: TGTGCCAGCAGCTTAGGGGACTTTATCACAGATACGCAGTATTTT. Protein sequence: CASSLGDFITDTQYF.

This clone was observed a few times. The rearrangement uses TRBV4-1 and TRBJ1-2; D is unresolved. Deletions cut 0 bases from V and 3 bases from J, with 8 bases between. CDR3 length equals 14 residues. Germline CDR1 MGHRA, CDR2 YSYEKL. The DNA of the CDR3 is TGCGCCAGCAGCCAAGAAGCCAGGTACTATGGCTACACCTTC. This sequence encodes CASSQEARYYGYTF.

This rearrangement joins TRBV7-3 to TRBJ2-1; either TRBD1 or TRBD2 may fit D (7 bases each). Trimming pared 5 bases from V and 5 bases from J, leaving 13 bases between. CDR3 size: 14 residues. CDR1 is SGHTA, CDR2 FQGTGA, per germline. The DNA for the CDR3 is TGTGCCAGCAGCCAGGGGGGGCCACACAATGAGCAGTTCTTC. Amino acids: CASSQGGPHNEQFF.

This clone was detected once. The chain uses TRBV4-3 and TRBJ2-1, with 12 bases identical to TRBD2. CDR3 length: 15 residues. Losses at the gene ends were 4 bases for V and 11 bases for J; bases not matched to a gene: 9. Per the germline V gene, CDR1 is LGHNA and CDR2 is YSLEER. CDR3 amino acids: CASSLRLAGEDKQFF. In DNA, the CDR3 is TGCGCCAGCAGCCTCCGACTAGCGGGAGAGGATAAGCAGTTCTTC.

The chain links TRBV6-5 to TRBJ2-3; 8 bases are shared with TRBD1. The CDR3 sequence is 15 residues long. CDR1 is MNHEY, CDR2 SVGAGI, per germline. V was clipped by 5 bases and J by 2 bases; unmatched bases: 6. CDR3 amino acids: CASSRQGMSTDTQYF. The DNA of the CDR3 is TGTGCCAGCAGTAGACAGGGGATGTCCACAGATACGCAGTATTTT.

V usage is TRBV2 and J usage is TRBJ2-1; possibly TRBD2 for D (5 bases). The CDR3 is 14 amino acids. Deletions cut 4 bases from V and 3 bases from J, with 10 bases between. Germline assignment: CDR1 SNHLY and CDR2 FYNNEI. The CDR3 loop is CASSGGVLYNEQFF. The CDR3 nucleotides read TGTGCCAGCAGTGGGGGAGTCCTCTACAATGAGCAGTTCTTC.

The chain has TRBV6-2 or TRBV6-3 and TRBJ2-2; either TRBD1 or TRBD2 may supply D (5 bases each). Trimming left V 6 bases short and J 5 bases short, with 22 bases between. This CDR3 spans 17 amino acids. Germline V gives CDR1 MNHEY, CDR2 SVGEGT. The CDR3 nucleotides read TGTGCCAGCAGCCACCGGGACCCTACCCTTCAGACCGGGGAGCTGTTTTTT. It encodes CASSHRDPTLQTGELFF.

The count of this clone is one. The chain combines TRBV29-1 with TRBJ1-1; 8 nucleotides align to TRBD1. This CDR3 has 12 residues. Germline CDR1 SQVTM, CDR2 ANQGSEA. V dropped 7 bases and J dropped 4; count of bases not matched to a gene: 5. The CDR3 reads CSGNTGGTEAFF. CDR3 in DNA: TGCAGCGGCAACACAGGGGGCACTGAAGCTTTCTTT.

The chain uses TRBV2 and TRBJ2-1, with 9 bases aligning to TRBD1. Germline CDR1 and CDR2: SNHLY and FYNNEI. V shed 6 bases and J 5 bases; nucleotides not matched to a gene: 5. CDR3 length: 14 amino acids. The CDR3 loop is CASSPGQGDNEQFF. For the CDR3, the DNA is TGTGCCAGCAGCCCGGGACAGGGTGACAATGAGCAGTTCTTC.